This T cell receptor beta chain was sequenced for a study of identical twins. The study's findings and limits: The study found weaker excess twin sharing in beta out-of-frame sequences.

A universal primer site was incorporated via template switching, and the cDNA contained unique molecular identifiers. MiXCR, applied by TCRdb to the 5' RACE reads, yields one record per CDR3 protein. The sample contains around 250,000 distinct CDR3 sequences, around 6.6% of which appear only once. This clonotype was found many times. Its specificity is not known. The sample was also linked to a second study, of yellow fever vaccine responses in identical twins.

What was sequenced was memory (CD45RO+) T cells sorted from blood. The TCR was taken from a woman under 30 in good health.

The CDR3 nucleotides are TGCAGCGTTGAAGGTCCCCGCTTGTTGGATGAGCAGTTCTTC. This codes for CSVEGPRLLDEQFF. The chain carries TRBV29-1 and TRBJ2-1; D not resolved. Germline values: CDR1 SQVTM, CDR2 ANQGSEA. This CDR3 has 14 residues. Between the trimmed V and J ends, which lost 1 base and 8 bases, there was a span of 15 bases.